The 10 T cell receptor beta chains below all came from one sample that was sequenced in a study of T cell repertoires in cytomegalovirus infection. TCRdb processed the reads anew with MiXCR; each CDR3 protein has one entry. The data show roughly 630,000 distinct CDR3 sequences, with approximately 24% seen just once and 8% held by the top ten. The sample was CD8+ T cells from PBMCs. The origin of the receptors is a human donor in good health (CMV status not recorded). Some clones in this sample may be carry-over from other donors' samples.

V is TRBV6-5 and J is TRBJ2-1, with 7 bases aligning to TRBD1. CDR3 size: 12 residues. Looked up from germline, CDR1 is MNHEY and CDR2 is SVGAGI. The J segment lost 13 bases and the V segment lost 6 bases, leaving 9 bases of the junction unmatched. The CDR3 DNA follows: TGTGCCAGCAGCCAACCGGACAGGCAACAGTTCTTC. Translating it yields CASSQPDRQQFF.

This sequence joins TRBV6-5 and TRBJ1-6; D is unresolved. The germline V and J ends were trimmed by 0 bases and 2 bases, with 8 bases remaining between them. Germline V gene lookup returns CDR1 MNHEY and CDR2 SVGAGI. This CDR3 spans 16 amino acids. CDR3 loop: CASSYSRDPYNSPLHF. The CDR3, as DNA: TGTGCCAGCAGTTACTCGAGGGATCCCTATAATTCACCCCTCCACTTT.

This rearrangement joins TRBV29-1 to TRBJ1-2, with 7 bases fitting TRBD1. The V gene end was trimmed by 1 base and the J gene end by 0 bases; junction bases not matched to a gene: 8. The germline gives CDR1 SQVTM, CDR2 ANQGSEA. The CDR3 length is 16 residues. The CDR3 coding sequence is TGCAGCGTTGAAGTGTGGGACAGAACAGCTAACTATGGCTACACCTTC. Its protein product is CSVEVWDRTANYGYTF.

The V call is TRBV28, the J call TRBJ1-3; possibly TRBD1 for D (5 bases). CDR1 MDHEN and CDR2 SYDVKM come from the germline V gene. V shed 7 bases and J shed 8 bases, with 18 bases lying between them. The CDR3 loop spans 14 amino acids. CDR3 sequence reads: CASIDGQGEDTIYF. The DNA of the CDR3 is TGTGCCAGCATCGATGGGCAGGGAGAGGACACCATATATTTT.

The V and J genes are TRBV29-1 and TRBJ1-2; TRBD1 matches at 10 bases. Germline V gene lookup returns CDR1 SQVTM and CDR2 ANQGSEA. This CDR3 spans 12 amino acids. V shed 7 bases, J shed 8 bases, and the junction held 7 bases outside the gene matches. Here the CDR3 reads CSARQGAGGYTF. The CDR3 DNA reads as TGCAGCGCCCGACAGGGGGCTGGGGGCTACACCTTC. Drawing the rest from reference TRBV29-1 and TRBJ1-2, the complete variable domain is SAVISQKPSRDICQRGTSLTIQCQVDSQVTMMFWYRQQPGQSLTLIATANQGSEATYESGFVIDKFPISRPNLTFSTLTVSNMSPEDSSIYLCSARQGAGGYTFGSGTRLTVV.

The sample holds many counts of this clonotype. The DNA for the CDR3 is TGTGCCAGTAGTATCTCTAAGTGGGGCGAGCAGTACTTC. It encodes CASSISKWGEQYF. This chain joins TRBV19 and TRBJ2-7; no clear D gene. V dropped 3 bases and J dropped 6 bases, with 12 bases sitting between them. Germline V gives CDR1 LNHDA, CDR2 SQIVND (reference sequence). CDR3 size: 13 residues.

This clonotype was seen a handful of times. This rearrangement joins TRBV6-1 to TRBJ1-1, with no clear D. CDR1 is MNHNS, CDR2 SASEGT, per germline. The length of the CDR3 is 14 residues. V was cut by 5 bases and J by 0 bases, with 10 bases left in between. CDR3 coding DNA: TGTGCCAGCAGTCCTACAGAAATGAACACTGAAGCTTTCTTT. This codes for CASSPTEMNTEAFF.

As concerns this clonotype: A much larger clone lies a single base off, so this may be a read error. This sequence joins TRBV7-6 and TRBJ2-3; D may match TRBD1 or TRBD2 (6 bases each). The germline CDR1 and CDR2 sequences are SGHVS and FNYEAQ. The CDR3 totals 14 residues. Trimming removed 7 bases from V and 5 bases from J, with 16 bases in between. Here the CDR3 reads CASNPKGGGDTQYF. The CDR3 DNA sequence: TGTGCCAGCAATCCGAAAGGGGGAGGAGATACGCAGTATTTT.

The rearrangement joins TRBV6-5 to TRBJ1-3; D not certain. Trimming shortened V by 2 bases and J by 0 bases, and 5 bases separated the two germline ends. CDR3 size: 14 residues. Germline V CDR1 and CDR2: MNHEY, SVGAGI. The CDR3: CASSYDASGNTIYF. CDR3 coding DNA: TGTGCCAGCAGTTACGACGCCTCTGGAAACACCATATATTTT.

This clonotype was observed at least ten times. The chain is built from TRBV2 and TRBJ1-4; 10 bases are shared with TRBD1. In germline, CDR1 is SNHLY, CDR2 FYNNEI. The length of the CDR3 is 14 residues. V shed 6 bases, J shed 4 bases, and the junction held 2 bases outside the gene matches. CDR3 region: CASRRTGGNEKLFF. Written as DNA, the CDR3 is TGTGCCAGCAGAAGGACAGGGGGTAATGAAAAACTGTTTTTT.